One sample yielded the 23 T cell receptor beta chains listed below, sequenced in a study of tumor-infiltrating lymphocytes in localized non-small cell lung cancer. Data came from immunoSEQ multiplex PCR; TCRdb stores just in-frame clones and leaves some out. There are 20,000 to 25,000 clones in the sample; just under 70% occur only once, and around 15% lies in the top ten. The sample consisted of lung tumor tissue. The source is a human donor with non-small cell lung cancer.

V is TRBV5-1 and J is TRBJ2-7; D may be TRBD1 (5 bases). Germline V gives CDR1 SGHRS, CDR2 YFSETQ. CDR3 size: 16 residues. V lost 0 bases to trimming and J lost 0 bases, with 13 bases between them. The CDR3 reads CASSLGAGRRSYEQYF. DNA for the CDR3: TGCGCCAGCAGCTTGGGGGCAGGGCGCCGCTCCTACGAGCAGTACTTC.

This clone was seen a handful of times. The rearrangement links TRBV10-3 to TRBJ2-7, with D possibly matching TRBD2 (6 bases). The CDR3 has 12 residues. The V gene lost 11 bases and the J gene lost 3 bases, with 14 bases spanning the gap. The germline gives CDR1 ENHRY, CDR2 SYGVKD. The CDR3 DNA follows: TGTGCCTCCGGGAGCGAGCTCTACGAGCAGTACTTC. Encoded protein: CASGSELYEQYF.

V is TRBV11-2 and J is TRBJ2-7; D ambiguous. Trimming took 0 bases from V and 5 from J, leaving 14 bases between them. Germline V gives CDR1 SGHAT, CDR2 FQNNGV. This CDR3 has 15 residues. The CDR3 region is CASSLDRAGVHEQYF. The CDR3 DNA is TGTGCCAGCAGCTTAGATCGAGCAGGCGTGCACGAGCAGTACTTC.

The chain employs TRBV5-1 and TRBJ2-2; 15 nucleotides match TRBD2. J gave up 7 bases and V 3 bases, and 16 bases lay outside the gene matches. CDR1 and CDR2 (germline): SGHRS, YFSETQ. The CDR3 has 20 amino acids. As DNA, the CDR3 is TGCGCCAGCAGCTACCGCGCTCCCTACCCGGGACTAGCGGGAGGCGGGGAGCTGTTTTTT. Protein: CASSYRAPYPGLAGGGELFF.

The table lists this clone with a count of one. The V gene is TRBV7-2, the J gene TRBJ1-1, with 11 nucleotides matching TRBD1. This CDR3 comprises 16 residues. The germline V gene has CDR1 SGHTA and CDR2 FQGNSA. V shed 5 bases and J 7 bases; nucleotides not matched to a gene: 12. The chain's CDR3 is CASSPQGGGTGGEAFF. The CDR3 DNA follows: TGTGCCAGCAGCCCGCAAGGCGGGGGGACAGGGGGTGAAGCTTTCTTT. The full variable domain, with the rest looked up from reference TRBV7-2 and TRBJ1-1, is GAGVSQSPSNKVTEKGKDVELRCDPISGHTALYWYRQSLGQGLEFLIYFQGNSAPDKSGLPSDRFSAERTGGSVSTLTIQRTQQEDSAVYLCASSPQGGGTGGEAFFGQGTRLTVV.

The chain has TRBV30 and TRBJ2-1; the D gene is possibly TRBD2 (6 bases). Germline V gene sequence: CDR1 GTSNPN, CDR2 SVGIG (reference sequence). CDR3 length: 14 amino acids. Trimming left V 4 bases short and J 8 bases short, with 18 bases between. The CDR3 DNA reads TGTGCCTGGAAGAGGGACTCGAACTTGGATGAGCAGTTCTTC. Protein: CAWKRDSNLDEQFF.

The J gene is TRBJ1-5, the V gene TRBV28, with D perhaps TRBD1 (5 bases). The CDR3 runs 15 residues. V lost 3 bases to trimming and J lost 4 bases, with 13 bases between them. The germline gives CDR1 MDHEN, CDR2 SYDVKM. The CDR3 DNA sequence: TGTGCCAGCAGTTTCCCCGACAGCTCTAATCAGCCCCAGCATTTT. It encodes CASSFPDSSNQPQHF.

This rearrangement joins TRBV18 to TRBJ2-3, with a weak D call TRBD2 (5 bases). With 2 bases removed from V and 3 bases from J, the gap between germline ends came to 12 bases. The V gene's germline CDR1 is KGHSH and CDR2 LQKENI. The CDR3 runs to 15 residues. Here the CDR3 DNA reads TGTGCCAGCTCACCAGTTCCTTGGGAGACAGATACGCAGTATTTT. Translating gives CASSPVPWETDTQYF. Filled out from reference TRBV18 and TRBJ2-3, the complete variable domain reads NAGVMQNPRHLVRRRGQEARLRCSPMKGHSHVYWYRQLPEEGLKFMVYLQKENIIDESGMPKERFSAEFPKEGPSILRIQQVVRGDSAAYFCASSPVPWETDTQYFGPGTRLTVL.

The rearrangement uses TRBV9 and TRBJ2-1; TRBD2 might be the D (6 bases). CDR3 length: 16 residues. Germline V CDR1 and CDR2: SGDLS, YYNGEE. V was cut by 0 bases and J by 9 bases, with 19 bases left in between. CDR3 DNA: TGTGCCAGCAGCGTAGGGGCTAGCGTCTTCTACGGTGAGCAGTTCTTC. Amino acids: CASSVGASVFYGEQFF.

This clone was observed once. The chain links TRBV15 to TRBJ2-2, with TRBD2 identical over 9 bases. Looked up from germline, CDR1 is LNHNV and CDR2 is YYDKDF (reference sequence). The length of the CDR3 is 15 residues. V was clipped by 9 bases and J by 0 bases; unmatched bases: 5. The CDR3 region is CATKREDTNTGELFF. Written as DNA, the CDR3 is TGTGCCACAAAGCGGGAGGATACGAACACCGGGGAGCTGTTTTTT.

The chain links TRBV7-8 to TRBJ2-2; 8 bases fit TRBD1. The CDR3 extends over 16 amino acids. The germline V gene has CDR1 SGHVS and CDR2 FQNEAQ. Unmatched junction bases numbered 9, after V lost 5 bases and J lost 4 bases. CDR3 DNA: TGTGCCAGCAGCCCCCGGACAGGGAGGTCCACCGGGGAGCTGTTTTTT. This sequence encodes CASSPRTGRSTGELFF.

V and J are TRBV30 and TRBJ1-1; D unresolved. Looked up from germline, CDR1 is GTSNPN and CDR2 is SVGIG (reference sequence). Trimming shortened V by 3 bases and J by 8 bases, and 10 bases separated the two germline ends. This CDR3 contains 11 residues. CDR3 DNA: TGTGCCTGGAGCAAAGCTGCGGAAGCTTTCTTT. Translated: CAWSKAAEAFF.

The V and J genes are TRBV5-1 and TRBJ1-4; D uncertain. In germline, CDR1 is SGHRS, CDR2 YFSETQ. Trimming removed 3 bases at V and 3 bases at J, with 9 bases between. The CDR3 is 14 residues long. CDR3 nucleotide sequence: TGCGCCAGCAGCTCCCAAGGGCCTAATGAAAAACTGTTTTTT. Translated, it gives CASSSQGPNEKLFF.

In its sample, this clone ranks as large. The V and J genes are TRBV2 and TRBJ2-1, with 8 bases that match TRBD2. Losses at the gene ends were 4 bases for V and 6 bases for J; bases not matched to a gene: 8. The CDR3 has 15 residues. CDR1 and CDR2 from the germline V gene are SNHLY and FYNNEI. This CDR3 is CASSGVLAGSNEQFF. The CDR3 DNA reads TGTGCCAGCAGTGGTGTCCTAGCGGGCTCCAATGAGCAGTTCTTC.

The CDR3 protein is CASSDGTSGRKDTQYF. The CDR3 coding sequence is TGTGCCAGCAGTGATGGGACTAGCGGGAGGAAAGATACGCAGTATTTT. The chain recombines TRBV2 with TRBJ2-3; 15 bases map to TRBD2. The CDR3 contains 16 residues. Looked up from germline, CDR1 is SNHLY and CDR2 is FYNNEI. The ends lost 3 bases at V and 5 bases at J; junction bases unmatched: 3.

The genes are TRBV7-2 and TRBJ1-4; no reliable D call. V lost 1 base, J lost 0 bases, and 6 bases lay in between. This CDR3 is built from 15 residues. Looked up from germline, CDR1 is SGHTA and CDR2 is FQGNSA. The CDR3 sequence is CASSLGRSTNEKLFF. The CDR3 DNA reads TGTGCCAGCAGCTTAGGGCGGTCAACTAATGAAAAACTGTTTTTT.

This chain uses TRBV18 with TRBJ1-3; no clear D gene. V was pared by 2 bases and J by 3 bases, with 11 bases between. This CDR3 region has 15 residues. The germline V gene encodes CDR1 KGHSH and CDR2 LQKENI. CDR3 sequence (DNA): TGTGCCAGCTCACCAGAAATCAACCGTGGAAACACCATATATTTT. Its translation: CASSPEINRGNTIYF.

CDR3 nucleotide sequence: TGTGCCAGCAGCGCCGACAGGGCATCCTACAATGAGCAGTTCTTC. Translated, it gives CASSADRASYNEQFF. V gene TRBV9 combines with J gene TRBJ2-1; TRBD1 aligns across 7 bases. The ends lost 3 bases at V and 1 base at J; junction bases unmatched: 4. The CDR3 extends over 15 amino acids. CDR1 and CDR2 (germline): SGDLS, YYNGEE. Using reference TRBV9 and TRBJ2-1 for the parts outside the CDR3, the full variable domain is DSGVTQTPKHLITATGQRVTLRCSPRSGDLSVYWYQQSLDQGLQFLIQYYNGEERAKGNILERFSAQQFPDLHSELNLSSLELGDSALYFCASSADRASYNEQFFGPGTRLTVL.

This clone occurred once. The chain employs TRBV6-6 and TRBJ2-7, with 7 bases identical to TRBD1. This CDR3 is 15 amino acids long. After removal of 4 bases from V and 3 bases from J, the junction contained 9 bases not matched to a gene. CDR1 MNHNY and CDR2 SVGAGI come from the germline V gene (reference sequence). The CDR3 nucleotides are TGTGCCAGCAGTTTACAGGGGCATGACCTCTACGAGCAGTACTTC. Its protein is CASSLQGHDLYEQYF.

In this sample, this clone turned up once. V gene TRBV7-9 combines with J gene TRBJ1-5; 7 bases align to TRBD1. Germline CDR1 and CDR2: SEHNR and FQNEAQ (reference sequence). The CDR3 is made up of 15 amino acids. J lost 4 bases, V lost 5 bases, and 8 bases had no gene match. The CDR3, as DNA: TGTGCCAGCAGCACGTCAGGGGGTAGAAATCAGCCCCAGCATTTT. Amino acids: CASSTSGGRNQPQHF.

This clone appeared a few times. The chain is built from TRBV2 and TRBJ2-5, with 10 positions matching TRBD2. Germline trimming cut 7 bases from V and 6 bases from J; bases unmatched to any gene: 11. The germline V gene encodes CDR1 SNHLY and CDR2 FYNNEI. CDR3 length: 15 amino acids. The CDR3 bases are TGTGCCAGCACCCGGAGGCTAGCGGGAGTTAAGACCCAGTACTTC. This encodes CASTRRLAGVKTQYF.

V gene TRBV7-9 combines with J gene TRBJ1-2; 7 nucleotides align to TRBD1. There are 14 residues in the CDR3. Germline CDR1 is SEHNR and CDR2 is FQNEAQ (reference sequence). V lost 5 bases, J lost 6 bases, and 9 bases stayed unmatched. CDR3 DNA: TGTGCCAGCAGCCCGTCAGGGGGAGGGAATGGCTACACCTTC. Translating it yields CASSPSGGGNGYTF.

V usage is TRBV27 and J usage is TRBJ1-2, with D possibly matching TRBD1 (6 bases). Germline loops: CDR1 MNHEY, CDR2 SMNVEV (reference sequence). The CDR3 extends over 14 amino acids. Trimming removed 4 bases at V and 5 bases at J, with 14 bases between. The CDR3 here is CASSSQGAGYGYTF. CDR3 DNA sequence: TGTGCCAGCAGTTCACAGGGAGCTGGGTATGGCTACACCTTC.